This T cell receptor beta chain stems from a study of blood T cell repertoires in COVID-19. Data came from immunoSEQ multiplex PCR; TCRdb stores just in-frame clones and leaves some out. The sample includes about 150,000 clones, roughly four fifths of them seen just once. Trimming cost V 6 bases and J 1 base, with 12 bases left between them. Per germline, CDR1 SGHAT and CDR2 FQDESV (reference sequence). This CDR3 is 14 amino acids long. The sequence was collected from a human donor with acute or convalescent COVID-19. The donor label of this sample is uncertain. The chain recombines TRBV11-1 with TRBJ1-1, with unresolved D. Sequenced: peripheral blood. The CDR3 reads CASSPRHRNTEAFF. Written as DNA, the CDR3 is TGTGCCAGCAGTCCCCGACACAGGAACACTGAAGCTTTCTTT. The full variable domain, with the rest looked up from reference TRBV11-1 and TRBJ1-1, is EAEVAQSPRYKITEKSQAVAFWCDPISGHATLYWYRQILGQGPELLVQFQDESVVDDSQLPKDRFSAERLKGVDSTLKIQPAELGDSAMYLCASSPRHRNTEAFFGQGTRLTVV.